The 25 T cell receptor beta chains given below trace back to one sample, sequenced in a study of early T cells in non-severe SARS-CoV-2 infection. TCRdb reanalysed the 5' RACE reads using MiXCR and keeps one entry per CDR3 protein. The profile shows about 83,000 distinct CDR3 sequences, more than 9% of them singletons. Here the sequenced sample was whole blood, taken at baseline. These receptors all come from an adult who was a healthcare worker with PCR-confirmed SARS-CoV-2 infection or an uninfected control (not recorded which).

The J gene is TRBJ2-2, the V gene TRBV5-1, with 9 bases identical to TRBD2. The V and J ends lost 1 base and 4 bases, in that order; junction bases with no gene match: 5. The CDR3 consists of 16 residues. Germline CDR1 reads SGHRS; CDR2 reads YFSETQ. The CDR3: CASSLQLAGVTGELFF. The CDR3 DNA is TGCGCCAGCAGCTTGCAGTTAGCGGGAGTCACCGGGGAGCTGTTTTTT.

The rearrangement links TRBV28 to TRBJ2-2, with D hard to call. The ends were cut back, 2 bases at V and 0 bases at J, with 7 bases in the middle. The CDR3 has 15 amino acids. Germline V gene lookup returns CDR1 MDHEN and CDR2 SYDVKM. The CDR3 region has the DNA TGTGCCAGCAGTTTACAACAGACGAACACCGGGGAGCTGTTTTTT. Residues: CASSLQQTNTGELFF.

This chain uses TRBV2 with TRBJ2-5; 9 bases are shared with TRBD2. CDR1 and CDR2 (germline): SNHLY, FYNNEI. The CDR3 sequence is 15 residues long. V lost 4 bases to trimming and J lost 5 bases; unmatched junction nucleotides: 8. As DNA, the CDR3 is TGTGCCAGCAGTGGGGGGACTAGCTCGGTCGAGACCCAGTACTTC. It encodes CASSGGTSSVETQYF. Full variable domain (outside the CDR3, taken from reference TRBV2 and TRBJ2-5): EPEVTQTPSHQVTQMGQEVILRCVPISNHLYFYWYRQILGQKVEFLVSFYNNEISEKSEIFDDQFSVERPDGSNFTLKIRSTKLEDSAMYFCASSGGTSSVETQYFGPGTRLLVL.

The CDR3 is CAYPPSGLTGIGNTEAFF. The CDR3 nucleotides read TGTGCATACCCCCCAAGCGGACTCACGGGGATCGGGAACACTGAAGCTTTCTTT. The V call is TRBV5-4, the J call TRBJ1-1; D is unresolved. The length of the CDR3 is 18 residues. Germline loops: CDR1 SGHNT, CDR2 YYREEE (reference sequence).

In its sample, this clonotype was seen a few times. The CDR3 DNA sequence: TGTGCCAGTCGGGTGGCCGGGGAGCTGTTTTTT. It encodes CASRVAGELFF. The rearrangement joins TRBV19 to TRBJ2-2, with unresolved D. This CDR3 comprises 11 residues. Trimming stripped 8 bases from V and 6 bases from J, with 7 bases between. Germline V CDR1 and CDR2: LNHDA, SQIVND (reference sequence).

This clonotype was recorded at least ten times. This chain links TRBV7-8 with TRBJ1-6; 7 bases align to TRBD1. The germline gives CDR1 SGHVS, CDR2 FQNEAQ. With V trimmed by 1 base and J by 11 bases, 8 bases remained unmatched. The CDR3 totals 15 residues. In nucleotides, the CDR3 is TGTGCCAGCAGCTTAGTGGGCAGGGGGGAACCACCCCTCCACTTT. This encodes CASSLVGRGEPPLHF.

The chain carries TRBV19 and TRBJ2-7; TRBD1 aligns across 10 bases. This CDR3 spans 14 amino acids. Germline V CDR1 and CDR2: LNHDA, SQIVND (reference sequence). The ends lost 3 bases at V and 4 bases at J; junction bases unmatched: 3. DNA for the CDR3: TGTGCCAGTAGTATTCGGGACAGGGGTTACGAGCAGTACTTC. This codes for CASSIRDRGYEQYF.

V and J are TRBV2 and TRBJ2-7, with 10 nucleotides matching TRBD2. V was clipped by 4 bases and J by 5 bases; unmatched bases: 2. Germline CDR1 and CDR2: SNHLY and FYNNEI. The CDR3 totals 13 residues. The CDR3: CASSVLAGDEQYF. CDR3 bases: TGTGCCAGCAGTGTCCTAGCGGGAGACGAGCAGTACTTC.

This clonotype was seen repeatedly, ten times or more. CDR3 residues: CASSPLTSGVLAKNIQYF. The CDR3 nucleotides are TGCGCCAGCAGCCCCTTAACGAGCGGGGTGCTAGCCAAAAACATTCAGTACTTC. The gene calls are TRBV4-1 and TRBJ2-4, with 7 bases that match TRBD2. V lost 4 bases to trimming and J lost 0 bases; unmatched junction nucleotides: 12. Germline loops: CDR1 MGHRA, CDR2 YSYEKL. This CDR3 is 18 amino acids long.

This clonotype has a count of ten or more. This chain joins TRBV5-1 and TRBJ2-5; D tentatively fits TRBD1 or TRBD2 (5 bases each). Per the germline V gene, CDR1 is SGHRS and CDR2 is YFSETQ. The CDR3 length is 15 residues. Between the trimmed V and J ends, which lost 0 bases and 4 bases, there was a span of 13 bases. In DNA, the CDR3 is TGCGCCAGCAGCTTGGCAGGGATCAGCGGAGAGACCCAGTACTTC. Amino acids: CASSLAGISGETQYF.

This clonotype occurred many times. The V gene is TRBV10-2, the J gene TRBJ1-5; D call uncertain. Germline CDR1 is WSHSY and CDR2 is SAAADI. V dropped 4 bases and J dropped 6 bases, with 7 bases sitting between them. The length of the CDR3 is 12 residues. The CDR3 spells CASSAYPQPQHF. The CDR3 bases are TGCGCCAGCAGTGCGTATCCTCAGCCCCAGCATTTT.

This clonotype was found many times. The chain recombines TRBV12-3 or TRBV12-4 with TRBJ2-7, with D unclear. The V gene lost 2 bases and the J gene lost 5 bases, with 4 bases spanning the gap. The CDR3 covers 11 residues. CDR3 amino acids: CASSLWNEQYF. The DNA of the CDR3 is TGTGCCAGCAGTTTATGGAACGAGCAGTACTTC.

V is TRBV7-9 and J is TRBJ2-1, with D tentatively TRBD1 (5 bases). V was pared by 0 bases and J by 6 bases, with 18 bases between. The CDR3 has 17 residues. In germline, CDR1 is SEHNR, CDR2 FQNEAQ (reference sequence). The CDR3 DNA sequence: TGTGCCAGCAGCTTAGCGTTGACAGACCGATCCCTCAATGAGCAGTTCTTC. Its protein is CASSLALTDRSLNEQFF.

This clonotype was counted a few times. This rearrangement joins TRBV28 to TRBJ2-7; 12 positions match TRBD2. The CDR3 length is 14 residues. V shed 3 bases and J 11 bases; nucleotides not matched to a gene: 8. The germline V gene has CDR1 MDHEN and CDR2 SYDVKM. The CDR3 here is CASSFSTSGSREYF. In DNA form, the CDR3 reads TGTGCCAGCAGTTTCTCGACTAGCGGGAGTAGGGAGTACTTC.

The rearrangement uses TRBV18 and TRBJ1-1, with 8 bases fitting TRBD1. The length of the CDR3 is 15 residues. V lost 3 bases and J lost 3; bases outside the gene matches: 6. Germline CDR1 reads KGHSH; CDR2 reads LQKENI. The CDR3 protein is CASSPARGRHTEAFF. The CDR3 nucleotides read TGTGCCAGCTCACCGGCCAGGGGGCGCCACACTGAAGCTTTCTTT.

This clonotype was detected a few times. This chain uses TRBV25-1 with TRBJ2-1; 9 bases fit TRBD1. Germline CDR1 MGHDK, CDR2 SYGVNS. The CDR3 sequence is 16 residues long. Trimming took 4 bases from V and 3 from J; bases not matched to a gene: 7. CDR3 sequence (DNA): TGTGCCAGCAGTGCACCGGGACAGGGTAACTACAATGAGCAGTTCTTC. Translated: CASSAPGQGNYNEQFF. The full variable domain, completed using reference TRBV25-1 and TRBJ2-1, is EADIYQTPRYLVIGTGKKITLECSQTMGHDKMYWYQQDPGMELHLIHYSYGVNSTEKGDLSSESTVSRIRTEHFPLTLESARPSHTSQYLCASSAPGQGNYNEQFFGPGTRLTVL.

This clonotype was observed at least ten times. V is TRBV11-1 and J is TRBJ2-7, with TRBD1 matching over 8 bases. This CDR3 region has 17 residues. Germline V gene lookup returns CDR1 SGHAT and CDR2 FQDESV (reference sequence). Germline trimming cut 6 bases from V and 4 bases from J; bases unmatched to any gene: 17. The CDR3 spells CASSPSFPAGGMYEQYF. The CDR3, as DNA: TGTGCCAGCAGTCCGAGCTTCCCCGCAGGGGGCATGTACGAGCAGTACTTC.

V is TRBV28 and J is TRBJ2-1; 9 nucleotides line up with TRBD1. Germline V lookup: CDR1 MDHEN, CDR2 SYDVKM. V dropped 10 bases and J dropped 7; count of bases not matched to a gene: 8. This CDR3 spans 13 amino acids. CDR3 sequence (DNA): TGTGCCACCCAGACAGGGGGAAGGAATGAGCAGTTCTTC. It encodes CATQTGGRNEQFF.

This clonotype was counted a few times. In nucleotides, the CDR3 is TGTGCCAGCAGCCGACAAAGGTCCAATGAGCAGTTCTTC. It codes for CASSRQRSNEQFF. The chain combines TRBV7-3 with TRBJ2-1, with D uncertain. This CDR3 region has 13 residues. Germline assignment: CDR1 SGHTA and CDR2 FQGTGA. V lost 5 bases and J 6 bases, leaving 11 bases between the germline ends. The complete variable domain, with remaining parts taken from reference TRBV7-3 and TRBJ2-1, reads GAGVSQTPSNKVTEKGKYVELRCDPISGHTALYWYRQSLGQGPEFLIYFQGTGAADDSGLPNDRFFAVRPEGSVSTLKIQRTERGDSAVYLCASSRQRSNEQFFGPGTRLTVL.

This clonotype has a count of ten or more. J is TRBJ2-3 and V is TRBV18; D not resolved. The CDR3 runs 14 residues. Trimming removed 3 bases from V and 4 bases from J, with 11 bases in between. Germline V gene sequence: CDR1 KGHSH, CDR2 LQKENI. The chain's CDR3 is CASSPRLPPDTQYF. The CDR3 nucleotides are TGTGCCAGCTCACCGAGGCTGCCCCCAGATACGCAGTATTTT.

This clonotype was seen many times. The V gene is TRBV28, the J gene TRBJ2-4; perhaps TRBD2 as D (5 bases). This CDR3 contains 14 residues. CDR1 is MDHEN, CDR2 SYDVKM, per germline. The ends were cut back, 6 bases at V and 9 bases at J, with 18 bases in the middle. The chain's CDR3 is CASRAGGSRGIQYF. In DNA, the CDR3 is TGTGCCAGCAGGGCCGGCGGATCTCGGGGCATTCAGTACTTC.

At least ten counts were recorded for this clonotype. CDR3 amino acids: CASSFTRSGANVLTF. Here the CDR3 DNA reads TGTGCCAGCAGCTTTACCCGCTCTGGGGCCAACGTCCTGACTTTC. This chain connects TRBV11-2 to TRBJ2-6; D is unclear. The V end lost 3 bases, the J end lost 0 bases, and 6 bases lay between the germline ends. Germline loops: CDR1 SGHAT, CDR2 FQNNGV. This CDR3 contains 15 residues.

The CDR3 is CASSQGPGQLQTQYF. CDR3 bases: TGTGCCAGCAGCCAAGGCCCCGGCCAACTGCAGACCCAGTACTTC. The rearrangement links TRBV3-1 to TRBJ2-5, with no clear D. The V gene lost 1 base and the J gene lost 6 bases, with 15 bases spanning the gap. In germline, CDR1 is LGHDT, CDR2 YNNKEL (reference sequence). The CDR3 loop spans 15 amino acids.

This chain joins TRBV6-5 and TRBJ1-4; D is ambiguous. The CDR3 length is 13 residues. V gave up 3 bases and J gave up 5 bases, with 7 bases separating them. The germline CDR1 and CDR2 sequences are MNHEY and SVGAGI. The CDR3 nucleotides read TGTGCCAGCAGTTATAGCCCCAATGAAAAACTGTTTTTT. This sequence encodes CASSYSPNEKLFF.

The chain recombines TRBV5-1 with TRBJ2-2; 10 nucleotides line up with TRBD1. V dropped 4 bases and J dropped 6; count of bases not matched to a gene: 6. This CDR3 spans 15 amino acids. CDR1 is SGHRS, CDR2 YFSETQ, per germline. CDR3 amino acids: CASSRGQGSPGELFF. The CDR3 DNA sequence: TGCGCCAGCAGCAGGGGACAGGGGTCCCCCGGGGAGCTGTTTTTT.